These T cell receptor beta chains were read from a single sample in a study of shared clonotypes between healthy human individuals. The table came from immunoSEQ multiplex PCR; TCRdb's copy has only in-frame clones and leaves some out. The data show some 1,900,000 clones, about 95% seen once. Sequenced material: naive CD8+ T cells sorted from blood. The source is a man between 18 and 35 years old in good health. The CDR3 runs from the conserved cysteine through the conserved F or W. Each record gives: clone size, V gene, J gene, D gene, CDR3 protein, CDR3 DNA. D genes are given only for firm matches. Where a row states a size, it is once, few, many or the class of an expanded clone; other rows omit it.

-	TRBV29-1	TRBJ2-7	TRBD2	CSVGGGTTYEQYF	TGCAGCGTTGGGGGGGGGACTACCTACGAGCAGTACTTC
few	TRBV30	TRBJ1-1	-	CAWSVDGTEAFF	TGTGCCTGGAGTGTAGACGGAACTGAAGCTTTCTTT
-	TRBV7-9	TRBJ2-1	-	CASSLLVSETGYNEQFF	TGTGCCAGCAGCTTACTGGTATCCGAGACAGGATACAATGAGCAGTTCTTC
-	TRBV28	TRBJ2-2	TRBD2	CASLRPRLAGENTGELFF	TGTGCCAGCTTACGACCCAGACTAGCGGGGGAGAACACCGGGGAGCTGTTTTTT
once	TRBV28	TRBJ1-4	-	CASRGVPFNEKLFF	TGTGCCAGCAGGGGTGTGCCGTTTAATGAAAAACTGTTTTTT
-	TRBV28	TRBJ2-3	TRBD2	CASSSRDGLADTDTQYF	TGTGCCAGCAGTTCCAGGGATGGACTAGCGGACACAGATACGCAGTATTTT
-	TRBV29-1	TRBJ1-1	-	CSAQGNTEAFF	TGCAGCGCCCAGGGGAACACTGAAGCTTTCTTT
-	TRBV6-1	TRBJ2-5	-	CASSVNWDGETQYF	TGTGCCAGCAGTGTTAATTGGGACGGGGAGACCCAGTACTTC
-	TRBV10-3	TRBJ2-3	TRBD2	CAITATSGVGTDTQYF	TGTGCCATCACCGCGACTAGCGGGGTGGGTACAGATACGCAGTATTTT
-	TRBV6-1	TRBJ1-3	-	CASSEPGFGNTIYF	TGTGCCAGCAGTGAACCCGGTTTTGGAAACACCATATATTTT
-	TRBV11-3	TRBJ2-2	-	CASSSISGGVNTGELFF	TGTGCCAGCAGCTCTATATCCGGCGGGGTAAACACCGGGGAGCTGTTTTTT
-	TRBV29-1	TRBJ1-3	-	CSVQGSSGNTIYF	TGCAGCGTTCAGGGGAGCTCTGGAAACACCATATATTTT
-	TRBV7-9	TRBJ1-1	-	CASSFGIQGLDTEAFF	TGTGCCAGCAGCTTTGGGATACAGGGTTTGGACACTGAAGCTTTCTTT
-	TRBV30	TRBJ1-3	-	CAWSVLSGRSGNTIYF	TGTGCCTGGAGTGTACTTTCCGGGAGGTCTGGAAACACCATATATTTT
-	TRBV9	TRBJ2-2	-	CASSVDYSAGDTGELFF	TGTGCCAGCAGCGTTGATTACTCGGCTGGGGACACCGGGGAGCTGTTTTTT
-	TRBV19	TRBJ1-2	-	CASSPRTDIFYGYTF	TGTGCCAGTAGTCCCCGGACAGACATCTTCTATGGCTACACCTTC
-	TRBV4-1	TRBJ1-1	TRBD1	CASSWPGQAEAFF	TGCGCCAGCAGCTGGCCGGGACAGGCCGAAGCTTTCTTT
-	TRBV7-8	TRBJ2-3	-	CASSLTTGTDTQYF	TGTGCCAGCAGCTTAACGACTGGGACAGATACGCAGTATTTT
-	TRBV30	TRBJ2-2	-	CAWSPRLRSNTGELFF	TGTGCCTGGAGTCCCCGACTACGATCGAACACCGGGGAGCTGTTTTTT
-	TRBV30	TRBJ1-2	TRBD1	CAWIGQGGGYTF	TGTGCCTGGATCGGACAGGGCGGGGGCTACACCTTC
-	TRBV7-9	TRBJ2-7	TRBD1	CASIQGAGEQYF	TGTGCCAGCATCCAGGGGGCCGGCGAGCAGTACTTC
-	TRBV27	TRBJ2-2	-	CASSTKDSYTGELFF	TGTGCCAGCAGTACAAAGGACTCTTACACCGGGGAGCTGTTTTTT